The rows below give T cell receptor beta chains drawn from one sample of a study of vaccination and CD4 T cells after COVID-19. TCRdb re-called the PCR reads through MiXCR, storing one row per CDR3 protein. The sample lists roughly 10,000 distinct CDR3 sequences; 60% to 75% were seen once. No antigen has been assigned to these receptors. Sequences were obtained from CD4+ T cells from blood, cultured in vitro. These receptors were obtained from a human donor who had recovered from COVID-19. Each CDR3 is given with its conserved first and last residue. D genes are given only for firm matches. Some rows mark clone size as missing; the rest say once, few, many or name a class of expanded clone.

d_call: TRBD1; v_call: TRBV25-1; j_call: TRBJ1-1; clone_size: -; cdr3_aa: CASWTGLDTEAFF; cdr3_nt: TGTGCCAGCTGGACAGGATTGGACACTGAAGCTTTCTTT
d_call: -; v_call: TRBV20-1; j_call: TRBJ1-1; clone_size: few; cdr3_aa: CSASDTEAFF; cdr3_nt: TGCAGTGCGTCGGACACTGAAGCTTTCTTT
d_call: -; v_call: TRBV30; j_call: TRBJ1-2; clone_size: -; cdr3_aa: CAWSITTRLPSGYTF; cdr3_nt: TGTGCCTGGAGTATAACCACACGACTCCCGAGCGGCTACACCTTC
d_call: -; v_call: TRBV5-5; j_call: TRBJ2-3; clone_size: -; cdr3_aa: CASSPSRGLRSTDTQYF; cdr3_nt: TGTGCCAGCAGCCCGAGCAGGGGATTAAGGAGCACAGATACGCAGTATTTT
d_call: TRBD1; v_call: TRBV18; j_call: TRBJ1-1; clone_size: -; cdr3_aa: CASSPRGLYGTEAFF; cdr3_nt: TGTGCCAGCTCACCAAGGGGGCTATATGGCACTGAAGCTTTCTTT
d_call: TRBD1; v_call: TRBV6-1; j_call: TRBJ1-2; clone_size: -; cdr3_aa: CASSEPYRGQGYTF; cdr3_nt: TGTGCCAGCAGTGAACCCTACAGGGGGCAAGGCTACACCTTC
d_call: -; v_call: TRBV7-2; j_call: TRBJ2-5; clone_size: few; cdr3_aa: CASSLASAPQETQYF; cdr3_nt: TGTGCCAGCAGCTTAGCTTCAGCCCCGCAAGAGACCCAGTACTTC
d_call: -; v_call: TRBV6-5; j_call: TRBJ1-2; clone_size: -; cdr3_aa: CASSYSVVSPSGYTF; cdr3_nt: TGTGCCAGCAGTTACTCGGTGGTCAGCCCAAGTGGCTACACCTTC
d_call: -; v_call: TRBV7-7; j_call: TRBJ1-1; clone_size: -; cdr3_aa: CASSLAENTEAFF; cdr3_nt: TGTGCTAGCAGCCTCGCTGAGAACACTGAAGCTTTCTTT
d_call: TRBD1; v_call: TRBV7-2; j_call: TRBJ1-6; clone_size: -; cdr3_aa: CASSLGQGDSPLHF; cdr3_nt: TGTGCCAGCAGCTTAGGGCAGGGGGATTCACCCCTCCACTTT
d_call: -; v_call: TRBV20-1; j_call: TRBJ1-1; clone_size: -; cdr3_aa: CSARFRGVNIEAFF; cdr3_nt: TGCAGTGCTAGATTTCGAGGGGTTAACATTGAAGCTTTCTTT
d_call: -; v_call: TRBV4-2; j_call: TRBJ1-2; clone_size: -; cdr3_aa: CASSEQGVGYTF; cdr3_nt: TGTGCCAGCAGCGAACAGGGAGTTGGCTACACCTTC
d_call: TRBD1; v_call: TRBV20-1; j_call: TRBJ2-2; clone_size: -; cdr3_aa: CSATLQGTGKAGELFF; cdr3_nt: TGCAGTGCTACCCTCCAAGGGACAGGGAAGGCCGGGGAGCTGTTTTTT
d_call: TRBD2; v_call: TRBV11-2; j_call: TRBJ2-1; clone_size: -; cdr3_aa: CASSSGSGSLSEQFF; cdr3_nt: TGTGCCAGCAGCTCCGGGAGCGGGAGCTTGAGTGAGCAGTTCTTC
d_call: -; v_call: TRBV6-2/TRBV6-3; j_call: TRBJ1-1; clone_size: -; cdr3_aa: CASSYKNTEAFF; cdr3_nt: TGTGCCAGCAGTTATAAGAACACTGAAGCTTTCTTT
d_call: TRBD2; v_call: TRBV11-2; j_call: TRBJ2-7; clone_size: -; cdr3_aa: CASSTTSGSYEQYF; cdr3_nt: TGTGCCAGCAGCACAACTAGCGGATCCTACGAGCAGTACTTC
d_call: -; v_call: TRBV11-3; j_call: TRBJ2-5; clone_size: -; cdr3_aa: CASSLRVFETQYF; cdr3_nt: TGTGCCAGCAGCTTAAGGGTCTTTGAGACCCAGTACTTC
d_call: TRBD2; v_call: TRBV7-2; j_call: TRBJ2-3; clone_size: few; cdr3_aa: CASSRQGRGTSTDTQYF; cdr3_nt: TGTGCCAGCAGCCGACAAGGGCGGGGGACTAGCACAGATACGCAGTATTTT
d_call: -; v_call: TRBV7-6; j_call: TRBJ1-4; clone_size: -; cdr3_aa: CASSPRSPATNEKLFF; cdr3_nt: TGTGCCAGCAGCCCCCGTAGCCCTGCAACTAATGAAAAACTGTTTTTT
d_call: -; v_call: TRBV11-2; j_call: TRBJ1-1; clone_size: -; cdr3_aa: CASSLIGTEAFF; cdr3_nt: TGTGCCAGCAGCTTAATAGGTACTGAAGCTTTCTTT
d_call: TRBD1; v_call: TRBV27; j_call: TRBJ2-5; clone_size: -; cdr3_aa: CASRLRRQGPETQYF; cdr3_nt: TGTGCCAGCAGGCTAAGGCGACAGGGGCCAGAGACCCAGTACTTC
d_call: -; v_call: TRBV6-5; j_call: TRBJ2-7; clone_size: -; cdr3_aa: CASSYSGLYEQYF; cdr3_nt: TGTGCCAGCAGTTACTCCGGACTCTACGAGCAGTACTTC
d_call: TRBD1; v_call: TRBV7-2; j_call: TRBJ1-1; clone_size: medium-sized; cdr3_aa: CASSPDRGRYTEAFF; cdr3_nt: TGTGCCAGCAGCCCCGACAGGGGGCGATACACTGAAGCTTTCTTT
d_call: -; v_call: TRBV6-1; j_call: TRBJ1-2; clone_size: -; cdr3_aa: CASSEGGRDGYTF; cdr3_nt: TGTGCCAGCAGTGAAGGGGGCAGGGATGGCTACACCTTC
d_call: -; v_call: TRBV7-9; j_call: TRBJ1-2; clone_size: -; cdr3_aa: CASSFGGLGEYGYTF; cdr3_nt: TGTGCCAGCAGCTTTGGGGGCCTAGGCGAGTATGGCTACACCTTC
d_call: -; v_call: TRBV5-1; j_call: TRBJ1-3; clone_size: -; cdr3_aa: CASSPRGKGTIYF; cdr3_nt: TGCGCCAGCAGCCCGAGGGGCAAGGGCACCATATATTTT
d_call: TRBD2; v_call: TRBV27; j_call: TRBJ2-7; clone_size: -; cdr3_aa: CASSLRDTSGRAYEQYF; cdr3_nt: TGTGCCAGCAGTTTACGAGATACTAGCGGGAGAGCCTACGAGCAGTACTTC
d_call: TRBD2; v_call: TRBV19; j_call: TRBJ2-7; clone_size: -; cdr3_aa: CASSPGLAGGPYEQYF; cdr3_nt: TGTGCCAGTAGCCCTGGACTAGCGGGAGGGCCGTACGAGCAGTACTTC
d_call: TRBD1; v_call: TRBV7-2; j_call: TRBJ2-1; clone_size: -; cdr3_aa: CASSIMSGTANNEQFF; cdr3_nt: TGTGCCAGCAGCATAATGTCCGGGACAGCAAACAATGAGCAGTTCTTC
d_call: -; v_call: TRBV18; j_call: TRBJ2-3; clone_size: -; cdr3_aa: CASSPGRIRHTDTQYF; cdr3_nt: TGTGCCAGCTCCCCCGGCAGGATCAGACACACAGATACGCAGTATTTT
d_call: -; v_call: TRBV6-1; j_call: TRBJ1-3; clone_size: -; cdr3_aa: CASTPSLPVGGNTIYF; cdr3_nt: TGTGCCAGCACTCCCTCTTTACCGGTCGGTGGAAACACCATATATTTT
d_call: -; v_call: TRBV7-2; j_call: TRBJ2-2; clone_size: -; cdr3_aa: CASSPRAGTGELFF; cdr3_nt: TGTGCCAGCAGCCCTAGAGCGGGCACCGGGGAGCTGTTTTTT
d_call: TRBD1; v_call: TRBV7-7; j_call: TRBJ2-2; clone_size: -; cdr3_aa: CASSLETGGGGGELFF; cdr3_nt: TGTGCTAGCAGCTTAGAAACAGGGGGCGGCGGCGGGGAGCTGTTTTTT
d_call: -; v_call: TRBV4-2; j_call: TRBJ2-7; clone_size: -; cdr3_aa: CASSQMQGPTYEQYF; cdr3_nt: TGTGCCAGCAGCCAAATGCAGGGCCCTACCTACGAGCAGTACTTC
d_call: -; v_call: TRBV6-5; j_call: TRBJ2-7; clone_size: -; cdr3_aa: CASSYSIVASGHEQYF; cdr3_nt: TGTGCCAGCAGTTACTCGATCGTGGCTTCGGGGCACGAGCAGTACTTC
d_call: TRBD2; v_call: TRBV20-1; j_call: TRBJ2-1; clone_size: -; cdr3_aa: CSAGGRYNEQFF; cdr3_nt: TGCAGTGCCGGGGGGAGGTACAATGAGCAGTTCTTC
d_call: -; v_call: TRBV7-2; j_call: TRBJ2-7; clone_size: -; cdr3_aa: CASSLSGLTYEQYF; cdr3_nt: TGTGCCAGCAGCTTAAGCGGCCTTACCTACGAGCAGTACTTC
d_call: TRBD1; v_call: TRBV6-5; j_call: TRBJ1-1; clone_size: once; cdr3_aa: CASSYSGGRGTEAFF; cdr3_nt: TGTGCCAGCAGTTACTCAGGGGGCCGGGGCACTGAAGCTTTCTTT
d_call: -; v_call: TRBV2; j_call: TRBJ1-1; clone_size: -; cdr3_aa: CASSEHRGTEAFF; cdr3_nt: TGTGCCAGCAGTGAACACCGGGGCACTGAAGCTTTCTTT
d_call: -; v_call: TRBV20-1; j_call: TRBJ1-5; clone_size: once; cdr3_aa: CSASSGNNQPQHF; cdr3_nt: TGCAGTGCTAGTTCCGGGAACAATCAGCCCCAGCATTTT
d_call: -; v_call: TRBV20-1; j_call: TRBJ1-6; clone_size: few; cdr3_aa: CSASSGSSYNSPLHF; cdr3_nt: TGCAGTGCTAGTTCGGGGAGCTCCTATAATTCACCCCTCCACTTT
d_call: -; v_call: TRBV6-5; j_call: TRBJ1-5; clone_size: -; cdr3_aa: CASSLDRNGDQPQHF; cdr3_nt: TGTGCCAGCAGTTTAGACAGGAATGGCGATCAGCCCCAGCATTTT
d_call: TRBD1; v_call: TRBV27; j_call: TRBJ1-1; clone_size: -; cdr3_aa: CASSKTGGSTEAFF; cdr3_nt: TGTGCCAGCAGTAAGACAGGGGGTTCCACTGAAGCTTTCTTT
d_call: -; v_call: TRBV7-6; j_call: TRBJ1-1; clone_size: medium-sized; cdr3_aa: CASSLDGGEAFF; cdr3_nt: TGTGCCAGCAGCTTAGACGGGGGTGAAGCTTTCTTT
d_call: -; v_call: TRBV6-2/TRBV6-3; j_call: TRBJ1-1; clone_size: -; cdr3_aa: CASSYRARGNTEAFF; cdr3_nt: TGTGCCAGCAGTTACCGGGCCAGGGGGAACACTGAAGCTTTCTTT
d_call: TRBD1; v_call: TRBV19; j_call: TRBJ1-1; clone_size: few; cdr3_aa: CASSIVQGRTEAFF; cdr3_nt: TGTGCCAGTAGTATAGTACAGGGGAGGACTGAAGCTTTCTTT
d_call: -; v_call: TRBV11-3; j_call: TRBJ1-2; clone_size: -; cdr3_aa: CASSLGGTNYGYTF; cdr3_nt: TGTGCCAGCAGCTTAGGGGGCACTAACTATGGCTACACCTTC
d_call: -; v_call: TRBV6-1; j_call: TRBJ1-1; clone_size: -; cdr3_aa: CASSVRREAFF; cdr3_nt: TGTGCCAGCAGTGTTAGACGGGAAGCTTTCTTT
d_call: -; v_call: TRBV24-1; j_call: TRBJ1-2; clone_size: few; cdr3_aa: CATSDQTRRAGYTF; cdr3_nt: TGTGCCACCAGTGACCAGACGCGTAGGGCTGGCTACACCTTC
d_call: -; v_call: TRBV11-2; j_call: TRBJ1-6; clone_size: -; cdr3_aa: CASSLDLYNSPLHF; cdr3_nt: TGTGCCAGCAGCTTAGACCTTTATAATTCACCCCTCCACTTT